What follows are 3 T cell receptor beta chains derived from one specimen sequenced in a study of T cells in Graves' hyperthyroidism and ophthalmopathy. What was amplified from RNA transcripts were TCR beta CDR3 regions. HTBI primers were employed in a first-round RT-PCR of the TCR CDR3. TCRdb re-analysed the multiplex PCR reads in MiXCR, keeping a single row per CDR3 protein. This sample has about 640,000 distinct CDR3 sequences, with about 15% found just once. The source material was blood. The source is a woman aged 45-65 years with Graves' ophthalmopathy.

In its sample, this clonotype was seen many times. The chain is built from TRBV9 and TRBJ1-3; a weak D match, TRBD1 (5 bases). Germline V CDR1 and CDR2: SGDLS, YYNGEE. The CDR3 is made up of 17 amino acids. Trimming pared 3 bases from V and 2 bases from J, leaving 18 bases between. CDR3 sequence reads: CASSAGRDRAPGNTIYF. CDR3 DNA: TGTGCCAGCAGCGCGGGTCGGGACCGCGCACCTGGAAACACCATATATTTT.

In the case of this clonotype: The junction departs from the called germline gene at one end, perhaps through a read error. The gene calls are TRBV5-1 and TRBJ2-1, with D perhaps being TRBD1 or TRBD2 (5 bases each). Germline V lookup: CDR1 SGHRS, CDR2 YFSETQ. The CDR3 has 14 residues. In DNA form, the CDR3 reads TGCGCCAGCAGCTTGGCGGGACCCGCCAATGAGCAGCTCTTC. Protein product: CASSLAGPANEQLF.

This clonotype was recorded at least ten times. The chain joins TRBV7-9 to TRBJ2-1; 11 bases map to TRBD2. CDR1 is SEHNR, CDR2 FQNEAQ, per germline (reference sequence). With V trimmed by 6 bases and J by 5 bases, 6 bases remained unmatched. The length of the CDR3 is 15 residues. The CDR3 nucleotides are TGTGCCAGCAGTCAAACTAGCGGGAGACACAATGAGCAGTTCTTC. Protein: CASSQTSGRHNEQFF.